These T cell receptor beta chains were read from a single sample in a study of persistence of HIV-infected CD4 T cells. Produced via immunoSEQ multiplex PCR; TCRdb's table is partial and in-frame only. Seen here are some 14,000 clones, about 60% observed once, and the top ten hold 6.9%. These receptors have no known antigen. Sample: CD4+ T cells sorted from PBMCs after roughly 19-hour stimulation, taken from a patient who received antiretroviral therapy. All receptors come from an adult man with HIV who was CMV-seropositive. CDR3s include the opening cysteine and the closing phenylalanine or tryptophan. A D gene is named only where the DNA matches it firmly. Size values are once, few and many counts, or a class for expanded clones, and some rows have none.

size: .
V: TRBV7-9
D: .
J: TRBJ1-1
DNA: TGTGCCAGCAGCTTAACCGGGAGGGGGGGAATGGACACTGAAGCTTTCTTT
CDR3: CASSLTGRGGMDTEAFF

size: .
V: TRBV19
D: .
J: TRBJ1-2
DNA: TGTGCCAGTAGGAACGGGACTTCCGAGGGATACTATGGCTACACCTTC
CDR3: CASRNGTSEGYYGYTF

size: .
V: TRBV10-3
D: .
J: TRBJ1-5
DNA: TGTGCCATCAGTGATGGGGTGAGCAATCAGCCCCAGCATTTT
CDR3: CAISDGVSNQPQHF

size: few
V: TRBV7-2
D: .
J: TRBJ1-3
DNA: TGTGCCAGCAGCTTAAGTTTTCGGGGCTCTGGAAACACCATATATTTT
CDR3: CASSLSFRGSGNTIYF

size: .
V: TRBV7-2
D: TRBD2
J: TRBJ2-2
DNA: TGTGCCAGCAGCTTCATAGGACTAGCGGATAACACCGGGGAGCTGTTTTTT
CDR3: CASSFIGLADNTGELFF

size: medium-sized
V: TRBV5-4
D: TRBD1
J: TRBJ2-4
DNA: TGTGCCAGCAGCTTCTCATCCAGGGGGCCGGAAAACATTCAGTACTTC
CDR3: CASSFSSRGPENIQYF

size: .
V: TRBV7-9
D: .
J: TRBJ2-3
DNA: TGTGCCAGCAGCTTAGCAGGCCAGGTAATAGATACGCAGTATTTT
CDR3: CASSLAGQVIDTQYF

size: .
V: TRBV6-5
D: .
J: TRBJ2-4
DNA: TGTGCCAGCAGTTACTACAGCTCTTCCAAAAACATTCAGTACTTC
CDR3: CASSYYSSSKNIQYF

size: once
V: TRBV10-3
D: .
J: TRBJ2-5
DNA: TGTGCCATCAGTGATCCCAACCGGGGTAAAGAAGAGACCCAGTACTTC
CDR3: CAISDPNRGKEETQYF

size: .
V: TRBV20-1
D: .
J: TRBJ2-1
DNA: TGCAGTGCTAGTCGGACCCCGGGCAATGAGCAGTTCTTC
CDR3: CSASRTPGNEQFF

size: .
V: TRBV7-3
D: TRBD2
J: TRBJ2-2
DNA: TGTGCCAGCAGCCCAAATAAGGGCGGGGGGTTAACCGGGGAGCTGTTTTTT
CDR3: CASSPNKGGGLTGELFF

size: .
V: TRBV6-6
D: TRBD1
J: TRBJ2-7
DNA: TGTGCCAGCAGTTTCAGACAGGGGCGGACCTACGAGCAGTACTTC
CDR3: CASSFRQGRTYEQYF